Each of the 2 T cell receptor beta chains below was sequenced from the same sample in a study of T cell responses to AZD1222 COVID-19 vaccine. Only in-frame clones appear in the TCRdb table, and some are missing; sequencing was by immunoSEQ multiplex PCR. In the table there are more than 140,000 clones, around 91% of which are singletons. Sequences were derived from peripheral blood, sampled on day 0 of AZD1222 vaccination. Source of these receptors: an adult in good health.

This chain's CDR3 is CASSWGDSPSYNEQFF. Here the CDR3 DNA reads TGTGCCAGCAGCTGGGGGGACAGCCCCTCCTACAATGAGCAGTTCTTC. V and J are TRBV11-1 and TRBJ2-1; perhaps TRBD1 as D (7 bases). Germline CDR1 is SGHAT and CDR2 is FQDESV (reference sequence). This CDR3 has 16 amino acids. The V end was cut by 4 bases, the J end by 0 bases, with 13 bases between.

The chain is built from TRBV28 and TRBJ2-1; D might be TRBD1 (6 bases). Germline loops: CDR1 MDHEN, CDR2 SYDVKM. There are 15 residues in the CDR3. V lost 1 base and J lost 9, with 16 bases in between. The chain's CDR3 is CASSLSGVKLGEQFF. The DNA of the CDR3 is TGTGCCAGCAGTTTATCAGGGGTAAAGCTGGGTGAGCAGTTCTTC.